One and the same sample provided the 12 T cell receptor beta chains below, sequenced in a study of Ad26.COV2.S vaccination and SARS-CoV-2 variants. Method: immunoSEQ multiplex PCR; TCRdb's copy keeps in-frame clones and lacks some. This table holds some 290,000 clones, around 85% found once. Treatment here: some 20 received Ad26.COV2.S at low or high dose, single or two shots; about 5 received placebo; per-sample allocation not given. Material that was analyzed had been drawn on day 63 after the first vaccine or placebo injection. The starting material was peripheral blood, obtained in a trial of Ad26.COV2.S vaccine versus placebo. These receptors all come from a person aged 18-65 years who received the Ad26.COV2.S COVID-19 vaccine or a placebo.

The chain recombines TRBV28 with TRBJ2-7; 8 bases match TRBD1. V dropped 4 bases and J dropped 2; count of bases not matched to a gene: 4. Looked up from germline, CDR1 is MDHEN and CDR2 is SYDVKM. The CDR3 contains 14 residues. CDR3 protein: CASSSRTGTYEQYF. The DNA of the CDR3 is TGTGCCAGCAGTTCCCGGACAGGGACCTACGAGCAGTACTTC.

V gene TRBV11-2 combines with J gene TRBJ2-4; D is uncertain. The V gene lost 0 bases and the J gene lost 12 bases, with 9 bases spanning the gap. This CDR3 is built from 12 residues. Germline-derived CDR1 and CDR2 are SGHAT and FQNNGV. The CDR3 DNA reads TGTGCCAGCAGCTTAGATAGATCCAGTCAGTACTTC. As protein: CASSLDRSSQYF.

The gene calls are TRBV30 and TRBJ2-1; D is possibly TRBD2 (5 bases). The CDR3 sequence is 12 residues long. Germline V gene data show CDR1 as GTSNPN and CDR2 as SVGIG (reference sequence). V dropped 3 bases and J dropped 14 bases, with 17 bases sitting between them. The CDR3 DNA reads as TGTGCCTGGAGCCCCGGAAGAGCCGGGGAGTTCTTC. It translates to CAWSPGRAGEFF.

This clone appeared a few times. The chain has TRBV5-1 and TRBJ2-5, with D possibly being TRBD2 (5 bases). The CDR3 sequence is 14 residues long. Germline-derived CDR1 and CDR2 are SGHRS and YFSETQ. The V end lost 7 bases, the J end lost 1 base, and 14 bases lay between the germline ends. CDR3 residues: CASYPGSTQETQYF. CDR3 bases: TGCGCCAGCTATCCGGGGTCGACCCAAGAGACCCAGTACTTC.

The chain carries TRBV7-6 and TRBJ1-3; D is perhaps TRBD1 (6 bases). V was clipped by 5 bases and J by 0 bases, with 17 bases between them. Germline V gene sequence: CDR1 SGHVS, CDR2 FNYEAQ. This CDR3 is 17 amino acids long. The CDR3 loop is CASSPAIGQNSGNTIYF. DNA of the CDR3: TGTGCCAGCAGCCCAGCTATCGGACAGAACTCTGGAAACACCATATATTTT.

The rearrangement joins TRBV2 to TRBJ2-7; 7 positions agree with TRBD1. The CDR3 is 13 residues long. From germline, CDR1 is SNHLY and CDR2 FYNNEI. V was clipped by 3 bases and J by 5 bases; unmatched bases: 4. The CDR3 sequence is CASSDEGQDEQYF. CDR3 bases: TGTGCCAGCAGTGATGAAGGACAGGACGAGCAGTACTTC.

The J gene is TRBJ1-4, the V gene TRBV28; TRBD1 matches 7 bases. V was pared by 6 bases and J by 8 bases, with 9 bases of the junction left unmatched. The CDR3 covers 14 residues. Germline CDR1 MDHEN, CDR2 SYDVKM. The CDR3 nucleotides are TGTGCCAGCAGCCGACAGGGTACGAACGAAAAACTGTTTTTT. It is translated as CASSRQGTNEKLFF.

CDR3 protein: CAWSVDRVNSPLHF. The CDR3 DNA follows: TGTGCCTGGAGCGTAGACAGGGTGAATTCACCCCTCCACTTT. The chain links TRBV30 to TRBJ1-6; 7 bases are shared with TRBD1. Germline assignment: CDR1 GTSNPN and CDR2 SVGIG (reference sequence). V shed 3 bases, J shed 7 bases, and the junction held 6 bases outside the gene matches. The CDR3 totals 14 residues.

CDR3: CASSLDEEATYQETQYF. Written as DNA, the CDR3 is TGTGCCAGCAGCTTAGATGAGGAGGCGACGTACCAAGAGACCCAGTACTTC. The V call is TRBV11-2, the J call TRBJ2-5; D is possibly TRBD2 (5 bases). Germline CDR1 reads SGHAT; CDR2 reads FQNNGV. CDR3 length equals 17 residues. The ends were cut back, 0 bases at V and 0 bases at J, with 14 bases in the middle.

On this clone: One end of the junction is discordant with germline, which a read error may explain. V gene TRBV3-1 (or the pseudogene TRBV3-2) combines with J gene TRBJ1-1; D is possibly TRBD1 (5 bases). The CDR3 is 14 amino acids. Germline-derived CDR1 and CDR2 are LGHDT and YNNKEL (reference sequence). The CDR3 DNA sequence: TGTGCCAGCAGCAAAGACGGGACTTACACTGAAGCTTTCTTT. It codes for CASSKDGTYTEAFF.

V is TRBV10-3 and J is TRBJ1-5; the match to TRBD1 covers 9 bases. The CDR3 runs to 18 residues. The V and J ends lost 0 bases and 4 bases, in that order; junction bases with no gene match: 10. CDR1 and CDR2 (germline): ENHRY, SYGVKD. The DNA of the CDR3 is TGTGCCATCAGTGAGTCGATTGGTAGGACAGGGGTTAATCAGCCCCAGCATTTT. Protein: CAISESIGRTGVNQPQHF.

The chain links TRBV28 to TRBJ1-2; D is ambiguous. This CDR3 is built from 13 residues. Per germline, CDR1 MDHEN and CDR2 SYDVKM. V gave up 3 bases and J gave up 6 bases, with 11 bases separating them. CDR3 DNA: TGTGCCAGCAGTTTGACACCTGACAATGGCTACACCTTC. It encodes CASSLTPDNGYTF.